These T cell receptor beta chains were read from a single sample in a study of early T cells in non-severe SARS-CoV-2 infection. In TCRdb, the 5' RACE reads were re-called with MiXCR into one record per CDR3 protein. The sample lists tens of thousands of distinct CDR3 sequences, roughly 9.4% occurring once. The sequences come from whole blood, collected at baseline. These TCRs come from an adult who was a healthcare worker with PCR-confirmed SARS-CoV-2 infection or an uninfected control (not recorded which). Both conserved end residues are part of each CDR3. Each record gives: CDR3 DNA, CDR3 protein, clone size, J gene, V gene, D gene. D genes are given only for firm matches. Clone sizes are given selectively: once, few, many, or a class where the clone is expanded.

TGTGCCAGCAGCTTAGGCTCCGGGGTAGGAGCCTACGAGCAGTACTTC | CASSLGSGVGAYEQYF | - | TRBJ2-7 | TRBV7-2 | -
TGTGCCAGCAGCTACAGGGACAATGAGCAGTTCTTC | CASSYRDNEQFF | many | TRBJ2-1 | TRBV11-2 | -
TGTGCCAGCAGTACACCGGGACCCTATGGCTACACCTTC | CASSTPGPYGYTF | few | TRBJ1-2 | TRBV6-2/TRBV6-3 | -
TGTGCCAGCAGCAAAAACGGGGACTATGGCTACACCTTC | CASSKNGDYGYTF | - | TRBJ1-2 | TRBV28 | -
TGTGCCAGCAGCCAAGCGGGGCCCCAAGAGACCCAGTACTTC | CASSQAGPQETQYF | - | TRBJ2-5 | TRBV4-2 | -
TGTGCCAGCAGTTTAAGTGATTCACCCCTCCACTTT | CASSLSDSPLHF | - | TRBJ1-6 | TRBV12-3/TRBV12-4 | -
TGTGCCAGCAGCCCCGGAGGGACCCAGGAGACCCAGTACTTC | CASSPGGTQETQYF | - | TRBJ2-5 | TRBV6-2/TRBV6-3 | -
TGTGCCAGCAGCCTAGCCCGACAGGACGAGGAGCAGTTCTTC | CASSLARQDEEQFF | medium-sized | TRBJ2-1 | TRBV11-2 | -
TGTGCCAGCAGCAAAGTAAAGAAGTCTTTGGACAACTCCTACGAGCAGTACTTC | CASSKVKKSLDNSYEQYF | many | TRBJ2-7 | TRBV21-1 | -
TGTGCCAGCAGCCCGCTACTGGGACGGTACACTGAAGCTTTCTTT | CASSPLLGRYTEAFF | - | TRBJ1-1 | TRBV7-9 | -
TGTGCCAGCAGCTCCGGGACTAGCGGGAGGGCCGGTTTCACAGATACGCAGTATTTT | CASSSGTSGRAGFTDTQYF | - | TRBJ2-3 | TRBV7-9 | TRBD2
TGTGCCAGCAGTGATGTTCGAACTGAAGCTTTCTTT | CASSDVRTEAFF | - | TRBJ1-1 | TRBV2 | -
TGCAGTGCTAGAGACTCATCGACTGGAAACACCATATATTTT | CSARDSSTGNTIYF | - | TRBJ1-3 | TRBV20-1 | -
TGTGCCAGCACCCAAAGCGGCAGCCACGAGCAGTACTTC | CASTQSGSHEQYF | many | TRBJ2-7 | TRBV25-1 | -
TGCGCCAGCTCAGGACAGACACTCCAAGAGACCCAGTACTTC | CASSGQTLQETQYF | many | TRBJ2-5 | TRBV5-1 | -
TGTGCCACCAAAACCAAACCTCAACAGGTTAGAGTTTTCTTT | CATKTKPQQVRVFF | - | TRBJ1-1 | TRBV24-1 | -
TGTGCCAGCAGCCAAGGCGGGAGCACTGAAGCTTTCTTT | CASSQGGSTEAFF | - | TRBJ1-1 | TRBV3-1 | -
TGCGCCAGCAGCTTGGCCAACTACGAGCAGTACTTC | CASSLANYEQYF | many | TRBJ2-7 | TRBV5-1 | -
TGTGCCAGCAGTAATAGGGCCTACGAGCAGTACTTC | CASSNRAYEQYF | few | TRBJ2-7 | TRBV3-1 | -
TGTGCCAGCAGCCACAACAGGGGAGCGAACACCATATATTTT | CASSHNRGANTIYF | - | TRBJ1-3 | TRBV12-3/TRBV12-4 | TRBD1
TGTGCCAGTATGATGAACACTGAAGCTTTCTTT | CASMMNTEAFF | - | TRBJ1-1 | TRBV19 | -
TGTGCTAGTGGTATTGGACAGGGTAACGAAAAACTGTTTTTT | CASGIGQGNEKLFF | few | TRBJ1-4 | TRBV12-5 | TRBD1
TGCAGTGCTAGCGAGGACAGCCTAGCCAAAAACATTCAGTACTTC | CSASEDSLAKNIQYF | - | TRBJ2-4 | TRBV20-1 | -
TGTGCCAGCAGCGCGGGACAGGGTCTTATTCGGTCACCCCTCCACTTT | CASSAGQGLIRSPLHF | - | TRBJ1-6 | TRBV5-8 | TRBD1
TGTGCCAGAATGACTGGATATAATTCACCCCTCCACTTT | CARMTGYNSPLHF | few | TRBJ1-6 | TRBV30 | -
TGCGCCAGCAGGCGGGAGTCCACAGATACGCAGTATTTT | CASRRESTDTQYF | few | TRBJ2-3 | TRBV10-1 | TRBD2
TGTGCCAGCAGCTTACAGGGACCAAACTACGAGCAGTACTTC | CASSLQGPNYEQYF | few | TRBJ2-7 | TRBV7-8 | -
TGCAGCGTTGGGGACAGATTCTATGGCTACACCTTC | CSVGDRFYGYTF | many | TRBJ1-2 | TRBV29-1 | TRBD1
TGTGCCAGCAGCCTACACCCCCGACGGACGACGATCGATTCACCCCTCCACTTT | CASSLHPRRTTIDSPLHF | - | TRBJ1-6 | TRBV11-2 | -
TGCGCCAGCAGCCAAGTCGGGACTAGCGGAAGATCTCCCTACAATGAGCAGTTCTTC | CASSQVGTSGRSPYNEQFF | - | TRBJ2-1 | TRBV4-1 | TRBD2
TGTGCCAGCAGTCCCCTAGGGGGTTCACCCCTCCACTTT | CASSPLGGSPLHF | many | TRBJ1-6 | TRBV27 | -
TGTGCCAGCAGCCCCATACGACAGACCTCTGGAAACACCATATATTTT | CASSPIRQTSGNTIYF | many | TRBJ1-3 | TRBV11-2 | -
TGTGCCAGCAGCCCCACCGGGGAGACCCAGTACTTC | CASSPTGETQYF | many | TRBJ2-5 | TRBV7-6 | -
TGTGCCAGCAGCCCTAGCGGGGGTTGGAATGAGCAGTTCTTC | CASSPSGGWNEQFF | many | TRBJ2-1 | TRBV7-9 | TRBD2
TGTGCCAGCAGTCTATACTCCGGGACAGCTGACAATGAGCAGTTCTTC | CASSLYSGTADNEQFF | many | TRBJ2-1 | TRBV28 | TRBD1
TGTGCCAGTAGTTCCGACAGGGGGATCTATGGCTACACCTTC | CASSSDRGIYGYTF | many | TRBJ1-2 | TRBV19 | TRBD1
TGTGCCAGCAGAGGACAGGGGGCGATCTACGAGCAGTACTTC | CASRGQGAIYEQYF | few | TRBJ2-7 | TRBV28 | TRBD1
TGCGCCAGCAGCCAAGATTTCGGGCAGAGCAATCAGCCCCAGCATTTT | CASSQDFGQSNQPQHF | many | TRBJ1-5 | TRBV4-3 | -
TGCAGTGCTAGCCCCACCGCAGGGGAGACTAGCACAGATACGCAGTATTTT | CSASPTAGETSTDTQYF | - | TRBJ2-3 | TRBV20-1 | -
TGCAGTGCTAGCGCTGGACTAGCGGGAGCCCCAGGCTCCTACAATGAGCAGTTCTTC | CSASAGLAGAPGSYNEQFF | few | TRBJ2-1 | TRBV20-1 | TRBD2
TGTGCCAGCAGCCCCCGCCCGGGGCAGGAAAATGAAAAACTGTTTTTT | CASSPRPGQENEKLFF | - | TRBJ1-4 | TRBV5-5 | -
TGTGCCAGCAGCCCTCTAGTCGGGGGAGATTACAATGAGCAGTTCTTC | CASSPLVGGDYNEQFF | many | TRBJ2-1 | TRBV7-2 | -
TGTGCTTGTTACGGAGAGGAAGAGACCCAGTACTTC | CACYGEEETQYF | - | TRBJ2-5 | TRBV6-1 | -
TGCGCCAGCAGCTTGGGGGGACTTCTTGAGCATGGCTACACCTTC | CASSLGGLLEHGYTF | - | TRBJ1-2 | TRBV5-1 | -
TGTGCCAGCAGCTTAAGATTGGCGGGGGGAAACACAGATACGCAGTATTTT | CASSLRLAGGNTDTQYF | many | TRBJ2-3 | TRBV5-4 | TRBD2
TGCAGTGCTAGAGACCCGGGTAGCGTACTAGCCAAAAACATTCAGTACTTC | CSARDPGSVLAKNIQYF | many | TRBJ2-4 | TRBV20-1 | -
TGTGCCAGCAGCACGCGCCTCATGAACACTGAAGCTTTCTTT | CASSTRLMNTEAFF | many | TRBJ1-1 | TRBV7-2 | -
TGTGCCAGCAGCCAAGGGACTGGATCTTTCACAGATACGCAGTATTTT | CASSQGTGSFTDTQYF | - | TRBJ2-3 | TRBV4-2 | -